Below, 27 T cell receptor beta chains from the same sample are listed, as sequenced in a study of control samples from healthy donors and cancer patients. Only in-frame clones appear in the TCRdb table, and some are missing; sequencing was by immunoSEQ multiplex PCR. Of 150,000 to 180,000 clones in the sample, over 85% were seen once. Input material: blood. These receptors were taken from a man aged 50-59 years in good health.

This clone was observed once. The chain recombines TRBV24-1 with TRBJ2-3; 7 positions agree with TRBD2. The CDR3 extends over 14 amino acids. V gave up 3 bases and J gave up 9 bases; unmatched junction bases: 8. In germline, CDR1 is KGHDR, CDR2 SFDVKD. CDR3 residues: CATSDPTGGDTQYF. CDR3 in DNA: TGTGCCACCAGTGATCCCACGGGAGGAGACACGCAGTATTTT.

The chain has TRBV6-1 and TRBJ1-5, with D maybe TRBD1 (6 bases). The CDR3 spans 13 residues. From germline, CDR1 is MNHNS and CDR2 SASEGT. The V end was cut by 2 bases, the J end by 9 bases, with 11 bases between. In DNA form, the CDR3 reads TGTGCCAGCAGTGAACACAGGGCTTCGCCCCAGCATTTT. Its protein is CASSEHRASPQHF.

This clone was observed a single time. At one of its ends the junction is not consistent with the germline gene, which may arise from a read error. This sequence joins TRBV7-8 and TRBJ2-5; TRBD1 aligns across 7 bases. This CDR3 region has 19 residues. CDR1 and CDR2 (germline): SGHVS, FQNEAQ. The CDR3 nucleotides read TGTGCCAGCAGCCTAGCCAGAATTCCGACAGGGAAATACCAAGAGACCCAGTACTTC. Its protein product is CASSLARIPTGKYQETQYF.

V usage is TRBV11-2 and J usage is TRBJ1-4; D is uncertain. Trimming shortened V by 2 bases and J by 7 bases, and 5 bases separated the two germline ends. The CDR3 sequence is 12 residues long. Germline loops: CDR1 SGHAT, CDR2 FQNNGV. CDR3 residues: CASSLRGEKLFF. In DNA form, the CDR3 reads TGTGCCAGCAGCTTACGGGGTGAAAAACTGTTTTTT.

This chain links TRBV18 with TRBJ2-7, with TRBD1 as a possible D gene (5 bases). This CDR3 contains 13 residues. V lost 5 bases and J 0 bases, leaving 8 bases between the germline ends. Germline CDR1 KGHSH, CDR2 LQKENI. In DNA form, the CDR3 reads TGTGCCAGCTCAGACAGAATCTCCTACGAGCAGTACTTC. It translates to CASSDRISYEQYF.

The chain employs TRBV29-1 and TRBJ2-5; TRBD2 matches at 8 bases. Looked up from germline, CDR1 is SQVTM and CDR2 is ANQGSEA. V trimming: 5 bases; J trimming: 5 bases; junction bases outside the gene matches: 7. The CDR3 extends over 13 amino acids. CDR3 residues: CSVLSGSPETQYF. DNA for the CDR3: TGCAGCGTTCTAAGCGGGAGCCCGGAGACCCAGTACTTC.

The chain employs TRBV11-2 and TRBJ2-3; 10 nucleotides align to TRBD2. This CDR3 region has 16 residues. Germline-derived CDR1 and CDR2 are SGHAT and FQNNGV. J gave up 4 bases and V 5 bases, and 9 bases lay outside the gene matches. This CDR3 reads CASSERAGGPPDTQYF. The CDR3, as DNA: TGTGCCAGCAGCGAGAGAGCGGGAGGGCCCCCAGATACGCAGTATTTT.

This chain joins TRBV27 and TRBJ1-6; D might be TRBD1 (5 bases). The germline V and J ends were trimmed by 6 bases and 10 bases, with 13 bases remaining between them. CDR3 length: 13 residues. Per the germline V gene, CDR1 is MNHEY and CDR2 is SMNVEV (reference sequence). CDR3 DNA: TGTGCCAGCAGAAGGGGCGTGGGGTCACCCCTCCACTTT. It codes for CASRRGVGSPLHF.

The rearrangement joins TRBV2 to TRBJ2-4, with a weak D call TRBD1 (6 bases). This CDR3 region has 14 residues. The V end lost 4 bases, the J end lost 0 bases, and 7 bases lay between the germline ends. Germline V gene lookup returns CDR1 SNHLY and CDR2 FYNNEI. The CDR3 here is CASSGTVAKNIQYF. The CDR3 DNA is TGTGCCAGCAGTGGGACAGTAGCCAAAAACATTCAGTACTTC.

The rearrangement joins TRBV4-1 to TRBJ2-1, with 10 positions matching TRBD2. The V gene end was trimmed by 8 bases and the J gene end by 10 bases; junction bases not matched to a gene: 8. The germline V gene encodes CDR1 MGHRA and CDR2 YSYEKL. The CDR3 length is 13 residues. Here the CDR3 reads CASQREGLQEQFF. Here the CDR3 DNA reads TGCGCCAGCCAGCGGGAGGGCCTCCAGGAGCAGTTCTTC.

About this clone: Mismatch with germline at one junction end may stem from a read error. V is TRBV7-7 and J is TRBJ2-2; D gene uncertain. CDR3 size: 16 residues. Germline CDR1 and CDR2: SSHAT and FNYEAQ (reference sequence). The CDR3 is CASSLAGPPNTGELFF. The CDR3 DNA reads TGTGCTAGCAGCTTGGCCGGGCCTCCGAACACCGGGGAGCTGTTTTTT.

The J gene is TRBJ1-2, the V gene TRBV5-1, with a weak D call TRBD1 (6 bases). Germline CDR1 reads SGHRS; CDR2 reads YFSETQ. The CDR3 runs 15 residues. V was pared by 4 bases and J by 4 bases, with 17 bases between. CDR3 in amino acids: CASSDGTPVTYGYTF. The CDR3, as DNA: TGCGCCAGCAGCGACGGGACACCGGTCACCTATGGCTACACCTTC.

The V and J genes are TRBV6-5 and TRBJ1-5; D gene unclear. Trimming pared 6 bases from V and 7 bases from J, leaving 13 bases between. Germline V lookup: CDR1 MNHEY, CDR2 SVGAGI. The CDR3 has 13 amino acids. CDR3 sequence reads: CASRPGWTQPQHF. The CDR3 nucleotides are TGTGCCAGCAGGCCAGGCTGGACCCAGCCCCAGCATTTT.

This chain connects TRBV5-1 to TRBJ1-1, with D perhaps TRBD1 (5 bases). Germline V gives CDR1 SGHRS, CDR2 YFSETQ. V was pared by 0 bases and J by 1 base, with 10 bases between. The CDR3 runs to 15 residues. DNA of the CDR3: TGCGCCAGCAGCTTGGTGAGGGGATCGAACACTGAAGCTTTCTTT. Translated, it gives CASSLVRGSNTEAFF. Full variable domain (missing parts from reference TRBV5-1 and TRBJ1-1): KAGVTQTPRYLIKTRGQQVTLSCSPISGHRSVSWYQQTPGQGLQFLFEYFSETQRNKGNFPGRFSGRQFSNSRSEMNVSTLELGDSALYLCASSLVRGSNTEAFFGQGTRLTVV.

This chain joins TRBV29-1 and TRBJ1-4; D not certain. The V and J ends lost 3 bases and 0 bases respectively, with 5 bases between them. Germline V CDR1 and CDR2: SQVTM, ANQGSEA. This CDR3 contains 13 residues. CDR3 sequence (DNA): TGCAGCGTTGAGGCATCAACTAATGAAAAACTGTTTTTT. Translation gives CSVEASTNEKLFF. The full variable domain, rest sourced from reference TRBV29-1 and TRBJ1-4, is SAVISQKPSRDICQRGTSLTIQCQVDSQVTMMFWYRQQPGQSLTLIATANQGSEATYESGFVIDKFPISRPNLTFSTLTVSNMSPEDSSIYLCSVEASTNEKLFFGSGTQLSVL.

As DNA, the CDR3 is TGTGCCAGCAGTCCCGTAGGGAATAATGAAAAACTGTTTTTT. This encodes CASSPVGNNEKLFF. The chain uses TRBV28 and TRBJ1-4; D is unresolved. Per the germline V gene, CDR1 is MDHEN and CDR2 is SYDVKM. Trimming shortened V by 5 bases and J by 4 bases, and 11 bases separated the two germline ends. CDR3 size: 14 residues.

The V and J genes are TRBV29-1 and TRBJ2-2, with D unresolved. Germline V gene data show CDR1 as SQVTM and CDR2 as ANQGSEA. This CDR3 region has 12 residues. Deletions cut 8 bases from V and 5 bases from J, with 12 bases between. CDR3 nucleotide sequence: TGCAGCATAATCTGGGTAACCGGGGAGCTGTTTTTT. This encodes CSIIWVTGELFF.

Concerning this clone: Other DNA variants within this sample encode the same CDR3. The DNA for the CDR3 is TGTGCCAGCAGTTCAGGGAGCTATGGCTACACCTTC. Amino acids: CASSSGSYGYTF. The chain combines TRBV28 with TRBJ1-2, with TRBD1 as a possible D gene (5 bases). Trimming shortened V by 4 bases and J by 4 bases, and 7 bases separated the two germline ends. The CDR3 contains 12 residues. Germline CDR1 and CDR2: MDHEN and SYDVKM.

The DNA for the CDR3 is TGTGCCAGCAGCCCCAGGGTAGGGGCCTACGAGCAGTACTTC. Its protein is CASSPRVGAYEQYF. The gene calls are TRBV5-4 and TRBJ2-7, with D possibly being TRBD1 (5 bases). Germline CDR1 reads SGHNT; CDR2 reads YYREEE (reference sequence). Trimming left V 4 bases short and J 2 bases short, with 13 bases between. The CDR3 is 14 amino acids.

The chain joins TRBV11-2 to TRBJ2-7, with D perhaps matching TRBD1 (6 bases). V was clipped by 5 bases and J by 7 bases, with 18 bases between them. This CDR3 contains 14 residues. Germline loops: CDR1 SGHAT, CDR2 FQNNGV. CDR3 sequence reads: CASSGRGGRLEQYF. The CDR3 DNA reads as TGTGCCAGCAGCGGCAGGGGCGGCCGCTTGGAGCAGTACTTC. The whole variable domain, remainder taken from reference TRBV11-2 and TRBJ2-7, is EAGVAQSPRYKIIEKRQSVAFWCNPISGHATLYWYQQILGQGPKLLIQFQNNGVVDDSQLPKDRFSAERLKGVDSTLKIQPAKLEDSAVYLCASSGRGGRLEQYFGPGTRLTVT.

The J gene is TRBJ1-2, the V gene TRBV30; D call uncertain. This CDR3 region has 13 residues. V dropped 1 base and J dropped 4 bases, with 10 bases sitting between them. Germline values: CDR1 GTSNPN, CDR2 SVGIG (reference sequence). In nucleotides, the CDR3 is TGTGCCTGGAGTGACGCGGGATTCTATGGCTACACCTTC. This codes for CAWSDAGFYGYTF.

The chain has TRBV11-2 and TRBJ2-7, with TRBD1 identical over 7 bases. V gave up 2 bases and J gave up 5 bases; unmatched junction bases: 6. The CDR3 runs 14 residues. The germline V gene has CDR1 SGHAT and CDR2 FQNNGV. In DNA form, the CDR3 reads TGTGCCAGCAGCTTATTCAGGGGGTCCCACGAGCAGTACTTC. The encoded protein is CASSLFRGSHEQYF.

This chain links TRBV19 with TRBJ1-1, with D tentatively TRBD1 (5 bases). Deletions cut 5 bases from V and 2 bases from J, with 21 bases between. Germline assignment: CDR1 LNHDA and CDR2 SQIVND (reference sequence). This CDR3 is built from 17 residues. CDR3 region: CASSSRGGGGPNTEAFF. The CDR3 bases are TGTGCCAGTAGTTCTCGAGGCGGGGGTGGGCCCAACACTGAAGCTTTCTTT.

V is TRBV12-3 or TRBV12-4 and J is TRBJ1-2; D might be TRBD1 (6 bases). Trimming removed 1 base from V and 7 bases from J, with 7 bases in between. The CDR3 extends over 12 amino acids. The CDR3 is CASSLGGAGYTF. CDR3 sequence (DNA): TGTGCCAGCAGTTTAGGGGGGGCTGGCTACACCTTC.

The chain links TRBV24-1 to TRBJ1-4, with 8 bases that match TRBD1. V lost 2 bases and J lost 3; bases outside the gene matches: 7. Per germline, CDR1 KGHDR and CDR2 SFDVKD. This CDR3 has 17 amino acids. The CDR3 nucleotides read TGTGCCACCAGTGATTCGGGCAGGGGGCCGTCTAATGAAAAACTGTTTTTT. It is translated as CATSDSGRGPSNEKLFF.

The V gene is TRBV28, the J gene TRBJ1-1, with TRBD1 matching 7 bases. Losses at the gene ends were 4 bases for V and 5 bases for J; bases not matched to a gene: 13. The CDR3 runs to 16 residues. Germline loops: CDR1 MDHEN, CDR2 SYDVKM. This CDR3 is CASSSWAGGKRTEAFF. The CDR3 nucleotides read TGTGCCAGCAGTTCTTGGGCAGGGGGGAAACGTACTGAAGCTTTCTTT.

The rearrangement links TRBV18 to TRBJ2-1; 7 bases line up with TRBD2. CDR1 KGHSH and CDR2 LQKENI come from the germline V gene. The CDR3 covers 14 residues. V shed 0 bases and J 4 bases; nucleotides not matched to a gene: 0. The chain's CDR3 is CASSPPGGYNEQFF. CDR3 nucleotide sequence: TGTGCCAGCTCACCACCGGGAGGGTACAATGAGCAGTTCTTC.